This T cell receptor (beta chain) was recovered during a study of blood T cell repertoires in COVID-19. In the study overall: From the United States, Italy and Spain came samples of acute and convalescent COVID-19. PBMCs, B-cell-depleted T cells, or T cells were the source of the cDNA or gDNA that made up the material.

Patients from Seattle were sampled longitudinally, starting during active infection. As handled by the study authors: Researchers report that nucleated cell counts were estimated from reference gene primer amplification. Clones were read by immunoSEQ multiplex PCR, and TCRdb kept only the in-frame ones, dropping some. V, J and clone size were drawn from that table, and D and trimming were deduced from the DNA. The data hold a few hundred thousand clones, with around 83% observed a single time. This CDR3 has 11 amino acids. Between the trimmed V and J ends, which lost 3 bases and 7 bases, there was a span of 6 bases.

This TCR was sampled from a woman older than 75 with COVID-19, enrolled during active disease. The specimen was peripheral blood. V and J are TRBV12-3 or TRBV12-4 and TRBJ2-5; the D gene is possibly TRBD2 (5 bases). The CDR3 loop reads CASSFGGTQYF. Here the CDR3 DNA reads TGTGCCAGCAGTTTTGGAGGGACCCAGTACTTC.